This TCR beta chain is drawn from a study of blood T cells in healthy people across ages (dated by TCRdb to the mid-2010s). With regard to the full study: In model experiments, template switching captured about one uniquely barcoded TCR beta cDNA molecule for every two T cells. The donors were divided into four age groups: young (average approximately 17 years), middle-aged (approximately 39), aged (approximately 62) and long-lived (roughly 82). To avoid experimental bias, donors of different ages were distributed randomly across sequencing lanes. Age-related changes in TCR beta repertoire diversity were measured in the study by deep sequencing normalized with unique cDNA molecular identifiers. Using the same blood draw, the study looked at two additional independent replicas of 1 million unique cDNA reads for two donors, one aged 18 to 30 and the other aged 80 or older. What the authors observed across the whole study: The percentage of naive T cells measured by flow cytometry correlated strongly with observed TCR beta diversity. Because donor CMV infection status was unknown, age-related changes in expanded clonotypes were potentially confounded. Conclusive comparison of naive and antigen-experienced compartments was prevented by the profiling of bulk unsorted PBMCs. Observed TCR beta diversity per million T cells fell roughly linearly with age, and a significant reduction was already apparent by age about 36. Compared with the aged group, more naive CD4+ T cells, fewer expanded clones and increased TCR diversity were shown by the long-lived group, suggesting age selection. Total diversity estimates from one million sequenced T cells were considered lower bounds and underestimates.

Libraries were prepared through 5' RACE. Sequencing took place on an Illumina HiSeq 2500. A second PCR of about 7 to 12 cycles was run with a J-beta primer mix and a sample-barcoded 5' primer. Each TCR beta cDNA molecule received a unique molecular identifier from a template-switch 5' adaptor carrying 12 random nucleotides. At least 2.5 million CDR3-containing paired-end reads were obtained from each sample. The Mint cDNA synthesis kit, primed by a TRBC-specific oligonucleotide, was used to synthesize first-strand cDNA from all RNA. Following uracil-DNA glycosylase treatment, a first 18-cycle PCR with universal primers M1SS and BC2_uni_R was performed on all cDNA. Regarding the original processing steps: Each sample was normalized by randomly selecting 1 million high-quality reads, each carrying a distinct molecular identifier. Instead of being binned into consensus sequences, reads with shared molecular identifiers were discarded. MiTCR, with a Q25 quality threshold and the strictest error-elimination algorithm, was used for CDR3 identification, clonotype clustering and error correction. A nonparametric unseen species model using Euler transformation provided a lower-bound estimate of total TCR beta diversity. TCRdb trimmed public reads at Q25 via fastp, called clones via MiXCR and kept in-frame beta chains. Entries are consolidated by CDR3 protein sequence, retaining the most common genes and DNA. The V and J calls were not made by the authors but by TCRdb's processing. Here the sample has hundreds of thousands of distinct CDR3 sequences; approximately 22% occur a single time. Of the sample, less than 25% falls within the top ten clones.

Comment on this clonotype: This clone's antigen is unknown. No clone much larger than this one lies a single base away; base qualities are absent.

The donors were around 39 Caucasian individuals from Russia, aged about 6 to 95 years, who were systemically healthy. Each donor gave 9 to 10 milliliters of peripheral blood, collected into EDTA-treated Vacutainer tubes. PBMCs were isolated by Ficoll-Paque density-gradient centrifugation, with at least 7 million obtained per sample. Total RNA was extracted from PBMCs with Trizol reagent, with at least 5 micrograms obtained per sample. The percentages of naive CD45RAhigh/CD27high T cells were determined by flow cytometry on a PBMC aliquot from every donor. Deletion took 5 bases off V and 0 bases off J, with a span of 6 bases between the germline ends. From its cysteine to its phenylalanine, the CDR3 spans 13 amino acids. CDR3 DNA is the only sequence kept; it has 39 bases, read in frame from the first base. For CDR1 and CDR2, the germline V gene lists SGHTA and FQGNSA.

The source of this sequence is a man between 65 and 80 years old in good health. The rearranged segments are TRBV7-2 and TRBJ2-3, with an unclear D gene assignment. The sample comprised blood. The DNA sequence is as follows: TGTGCCAGCAGCAAGGGTAGCACAGATACGCAGTATTTT. This encodes CASSKGSTDTQYF. Reference TRBV7-2 and TRBJ2-3 proteins supply the regions before and after the CDR3; the full variable domain is: GAGVSQSPSNKVTEKGKDVELRCDPISGHTALYWYRQSLGQGLEFLIYFQGNSAPDKSGLPSDRFSAERTGGSVSTLTIQRTQQEDSAVYLCASSKGSTDTQYFGPGTRLTVL.